Listed below are T cell receptor beta chains from one sample, sequenced in a study of CXCR3-negative and CXCR3-positive naive CD8 T cells. TCRdb re-called the 5' RACE reads and catalogs CDR3 proteins one per entry, DNA excluded. The repertoire shows around 60,000 distinct CDR3 sequences; the top ten hold more than 0.35%. Source material: naive CXCR3- CD8+ T cells from blood. These receptors were taken from a human donor in good health. Some clones in this sample may be carry-over from other donors' samples. Both conserved end residues are part of each CDR3. Each record gives: CDR3 protein, V gene, J gene, clone size, CDR3 length. Clone size appears in some rows only: once, few, many, or a class for an expanded clone.

CASSHYGLTGGYTF	TRBV23-1	TRBJ1-2	-	14
CASSVERTSGIYEQYF	TRBV9	TRBJ2-7	-	16
CATSKTSGRAPYEQYF	TRBV7-9	TRBJ2-7	-	16
CASEGGNQNTEAFF	TRBV28	TRBJ1-1	-	14
CASSLGRLQGLNEQFF	TRBV7-7	TRBJ2-1	medium-sized	16
CASSQARQYPETQYF	TRBV4-3	TRBJ2-5	-	15
CAISVRSEYNEQFF	TRBV10-3	TRBJ2-1	-	14
CASCLNRDRGYGHTF	TRBV5-6	TRBJ1-2	-	15
CASSQEVIETNYGYTF	TRBV14	TRBJ1-2	-	16
CASSTWGGALETQYF	TRBV5-6	TRBJ2-5	-	15
CSARSLGVSYEQYF	TRBV20-1	TRBJ2-7	-	14
CSVDRQSYGYTF	TRBV29-1	TRBJ1-2	-	12
CASRGPGSQYF	TRBV12-3/TRBV12-4	TRBJ2-3	-	11
CSVEYLDSSSYNEQFF	TRBV29-1	TRBJ2-1	-	16
CASSQGLADYNEQFF	TRBV4-3	TRBJ2-1	-	15
CASSPRRLQGGGRQETQYF	TRBV3-1	TRBJ2-5	-	19
CASSQVGSGGPTSTDTQYF	TRBV14	TRBJ2-3	-	19
CASSQDHAINQPQHF	TRBV3-1	TRBJ1-5	-	15
CAIRDRESYEQYF	TRBV10-3	TRBJ2-7	-	13
CSARVTSRETQYF	TRBV20-1	TRBJ2-5	-	13
CASSRLAGDQETQYF	TRBV27	TRBJ2-5	-	15
CASSQGRGYEQYF	TRBV2	TRBJ2-7	-	13
CSVEDPDRTAYEQYF	TRBV29-1	TRBJ2-7	-	15
CASSSHTETQYF	TRBV7-9	TRBJ2-5	-	12
CSVEGLRDSYEQYF	TRBV29-1	TRBJ2-7	-	14
CASSLRVLSSYEQYF	TRBV3-1	TRBJ2-7	-	15